This T cell receptor beta chain originates from a study of blood T cell repertoires in COVID-19. There are 14 residues in the CDR3. V was shortened by 1 base and J by 0 bases, with 7 bases between the two germline ends. Germline V gene lookup returns CDR1 LGHDT and CDR2 YNNKEL (reference sequence). Some clones are missing from TCRdb's copy, which holds only in-frame ones; the method was immunoSEQ multiplex PCR. Of about 46,000 clones in the sample, 70% to 90% are singletons; the top ten hold 15% to 17%. The chain couples TRBV3-1 (or the pseudogene TRBV3-2) to TRBJ2-7; D not certain. Sequencing was performed on peripheral blood. This receptor was identified in a human donor in a cohort sampled during active COVID-19. The donor label of this sample is uncertain. The CDR3 region is CASSQGSRSYEQYF. In DNA, the CDR3 is TGTGCCAGCAGCCAAGGCAGTCGCTCCTACGAGCAGTACTTC.